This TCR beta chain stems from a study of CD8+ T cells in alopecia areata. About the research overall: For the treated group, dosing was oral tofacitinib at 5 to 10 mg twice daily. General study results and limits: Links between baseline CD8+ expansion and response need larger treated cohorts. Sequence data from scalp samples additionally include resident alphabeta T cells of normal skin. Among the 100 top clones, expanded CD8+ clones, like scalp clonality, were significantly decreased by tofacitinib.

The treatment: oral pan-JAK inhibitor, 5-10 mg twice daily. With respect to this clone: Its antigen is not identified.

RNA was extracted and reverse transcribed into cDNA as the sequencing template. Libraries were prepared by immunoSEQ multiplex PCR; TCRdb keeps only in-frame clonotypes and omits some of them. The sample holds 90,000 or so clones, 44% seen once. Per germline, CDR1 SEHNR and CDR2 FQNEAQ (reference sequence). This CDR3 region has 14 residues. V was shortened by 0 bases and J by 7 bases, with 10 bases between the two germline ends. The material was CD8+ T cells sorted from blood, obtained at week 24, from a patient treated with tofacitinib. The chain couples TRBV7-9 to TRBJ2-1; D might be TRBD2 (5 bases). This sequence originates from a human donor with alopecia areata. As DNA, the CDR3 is TGTGCCAGCAGCTTAGCGCTTGGAGGTAATGAGCAGTTCTTC. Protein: CASSLALGGNEQFF.